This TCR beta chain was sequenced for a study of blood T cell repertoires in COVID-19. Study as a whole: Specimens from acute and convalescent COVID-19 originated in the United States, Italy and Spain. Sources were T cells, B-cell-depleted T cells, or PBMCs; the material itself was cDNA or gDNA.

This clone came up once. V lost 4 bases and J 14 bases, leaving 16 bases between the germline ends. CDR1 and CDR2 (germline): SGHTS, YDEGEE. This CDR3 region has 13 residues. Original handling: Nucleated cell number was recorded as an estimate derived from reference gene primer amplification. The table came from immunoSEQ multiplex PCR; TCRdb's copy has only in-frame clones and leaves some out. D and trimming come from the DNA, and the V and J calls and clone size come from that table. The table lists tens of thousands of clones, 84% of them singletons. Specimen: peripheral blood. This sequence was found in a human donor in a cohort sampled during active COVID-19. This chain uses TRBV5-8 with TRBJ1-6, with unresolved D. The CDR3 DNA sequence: TGTGCCAGCAGCCTTCGGAGAGTTAGTACCCTCCACTTT. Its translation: CASSLRRVSTLHF. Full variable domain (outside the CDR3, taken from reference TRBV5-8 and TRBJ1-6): EAGVTQSPTHLIKTRGQQATLRCSPISGHTSVYWYQQALGLGLQFLLWYDEGEERNRGNFPPRFSGRQFPNYSSELNVNALELEDSALYLCASSLRRVSTLHFGNGTRLTVT.